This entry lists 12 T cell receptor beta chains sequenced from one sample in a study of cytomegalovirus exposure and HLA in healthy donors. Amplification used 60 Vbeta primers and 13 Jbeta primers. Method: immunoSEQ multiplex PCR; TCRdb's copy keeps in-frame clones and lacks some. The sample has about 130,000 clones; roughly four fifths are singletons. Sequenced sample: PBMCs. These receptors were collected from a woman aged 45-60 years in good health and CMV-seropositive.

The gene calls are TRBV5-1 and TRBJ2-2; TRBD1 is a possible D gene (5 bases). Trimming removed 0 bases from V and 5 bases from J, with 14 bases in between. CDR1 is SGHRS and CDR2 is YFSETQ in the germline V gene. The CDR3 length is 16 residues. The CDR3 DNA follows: TGCGCCAGCAGCTTGGCCGGTGGTGGGGCAACCGGGGAGCTGTTTTTT. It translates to CASSLAGGGATGELFF.

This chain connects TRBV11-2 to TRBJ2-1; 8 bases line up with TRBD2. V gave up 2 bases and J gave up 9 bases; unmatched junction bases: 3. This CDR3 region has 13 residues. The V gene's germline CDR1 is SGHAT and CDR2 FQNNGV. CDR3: CASSLLLAGEQFF. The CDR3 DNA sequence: TGTGCCAGCAGCTTACTGCTAGCGGGTGAGCAGTTCTTC.

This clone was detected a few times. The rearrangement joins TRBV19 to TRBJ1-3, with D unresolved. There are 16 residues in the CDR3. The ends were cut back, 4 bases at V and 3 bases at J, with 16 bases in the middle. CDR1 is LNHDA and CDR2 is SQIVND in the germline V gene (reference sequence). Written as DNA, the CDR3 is TGTGCCAGTAGTAGATCATACGGCGGGTTTGGAAACACCATATATTTT. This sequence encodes CASSRSYGGFGNTIYF.

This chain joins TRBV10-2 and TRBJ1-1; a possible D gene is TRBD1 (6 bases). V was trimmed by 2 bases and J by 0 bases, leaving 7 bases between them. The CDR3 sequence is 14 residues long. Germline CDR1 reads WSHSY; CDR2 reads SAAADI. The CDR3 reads CASSEQGLNTEAFF. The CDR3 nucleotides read TGCGCCAGCAGTGAGCAGGGGCTGAACACTGAAGCTTTCTTT.

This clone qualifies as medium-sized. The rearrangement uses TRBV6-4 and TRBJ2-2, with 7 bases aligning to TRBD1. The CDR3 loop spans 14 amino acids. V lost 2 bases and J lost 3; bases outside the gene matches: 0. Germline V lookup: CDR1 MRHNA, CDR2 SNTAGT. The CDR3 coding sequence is TGTGCCAGCAGTGACGGACAGGACACCGGGGAGCTGTTTTTT. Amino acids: CASSDGQDTGELFF.

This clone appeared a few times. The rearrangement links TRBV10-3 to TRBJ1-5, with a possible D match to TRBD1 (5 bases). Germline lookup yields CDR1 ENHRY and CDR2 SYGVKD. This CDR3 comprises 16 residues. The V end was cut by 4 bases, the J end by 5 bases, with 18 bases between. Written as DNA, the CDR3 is TGTGCCATCAGTGGCACAGGTGCCGGTAGGGATCAGCCCCAGCATTTT. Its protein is CAISGTGAGRDQPQHF.

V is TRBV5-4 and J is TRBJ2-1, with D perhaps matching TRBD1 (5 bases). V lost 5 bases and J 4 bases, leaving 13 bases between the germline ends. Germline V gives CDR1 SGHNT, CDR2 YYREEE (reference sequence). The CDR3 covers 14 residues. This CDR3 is CASRGRGEYNEQFF. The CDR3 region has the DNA TGTGCCAGCAGAGGAAGGGGCGAGTACAATGAGCAGTTCTTC. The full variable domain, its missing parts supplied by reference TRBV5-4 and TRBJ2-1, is ETGVTQSPTHLIKTRGQQVTLRCSSQSGHNTVSWYQQALGQGPQFIFQYYREEENGRGNFPPRFSGLQFPNYSSELNVNALELDDSALYLCASRGRGEYNEQFFGPGTRLTVL.

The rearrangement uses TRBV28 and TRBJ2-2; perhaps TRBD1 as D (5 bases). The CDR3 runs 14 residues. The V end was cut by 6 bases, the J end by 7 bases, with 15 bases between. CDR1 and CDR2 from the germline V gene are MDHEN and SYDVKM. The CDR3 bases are TGTGCCAGCAGAGGCGGACAACTTATCGGGGAGCTGTTTTTT. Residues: CASRGGQLIGELFF.

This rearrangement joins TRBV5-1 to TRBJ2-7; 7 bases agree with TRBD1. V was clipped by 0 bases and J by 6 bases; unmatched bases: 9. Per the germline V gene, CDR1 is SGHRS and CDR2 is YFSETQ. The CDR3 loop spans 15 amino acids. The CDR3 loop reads CASSLAETGNGEQYF. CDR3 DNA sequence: TGCGCCAGCAGCTTGGCCGAGACAGGGAACGGCGAGCAGTACTTC.

The CDR3: CASSLSGGWDNEQFF. The CDR3 nucleotides are TGTGCCAGCAGCTTAAGCGGGGGGTGGGACAATGAGCAGTTCTTC. V is TRBV7-9 and J is TRBJ2-1, with 9 positions matching TRBD2. The length of the CDR3 is 15 residues. Losses at the gene ends were 2 bases for V and 5 bases for J; bases not matched to a gene: 4. The germline V gene encodes CDR1 SEHNR and CDR2 FQNEAQ (reference sequence).

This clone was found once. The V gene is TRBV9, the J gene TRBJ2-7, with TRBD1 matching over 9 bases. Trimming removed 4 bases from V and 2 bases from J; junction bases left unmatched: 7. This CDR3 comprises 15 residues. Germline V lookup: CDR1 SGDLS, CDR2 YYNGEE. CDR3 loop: CASSPGTGSPYEQYF. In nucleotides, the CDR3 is TGTGCCAGCAGCCCGGGGACAGGGTCGCCCTACGAGCAGTACTTC.

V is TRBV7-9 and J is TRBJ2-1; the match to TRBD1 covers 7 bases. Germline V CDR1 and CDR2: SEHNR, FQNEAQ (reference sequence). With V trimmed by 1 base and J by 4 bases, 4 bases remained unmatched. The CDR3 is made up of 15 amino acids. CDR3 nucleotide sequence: TGTGCCAGCAGCTTAGGCAGGGGGTCATACAATGAGCAGTTCTTC. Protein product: CASSLGRGSYNEQFF.